Following are 5 T cell receptor beta chains from one sample sequenced in a study of cytomegalovirus exposure and HLA in healthy donors. PCR amplification relied on 60 Vbeta primers (plus 13 Jbeta primers). Data came from immunoSEQ multiplex PCR; TCRdb stores just in-frame clones and leaves some out. The top ten hold around a fifth of the sample, which has about 90,000 clones, 65% seen once. The sample consisted of PBMCs. Source of these receptors: a woman between 45 and 60 years old in good health and CMV-seropositive.

The chain recombines TRBV30 with TRBJ1-2; possibly TRBD1 for D (5 bases). V lost 7 bases and J 0 bases, leaving 15 bases between the germline ends. Germline V CDR1 and CDR2: GTSNPN, SVGIG (reference sequence). CDR3 length: 14 residues. Written as DNA, the CDR3 is TGTGCCTTCACACTACAGGTTACTAACTATGGCTACACCTTC. It encodes CAFTLQVTNYGYTF.

This chain uses TRBV14 with TRBJ2-6; 7 bases are shared with TRBD2. V shed 2 bases and J 2 bases; nucleotides not matched to a gene: 6. Germline V gene lookup returns CDR1 SGHDN and CDR2 FVKESK. The CDR3 totals 17 residues. CDR3 in amino acids: CASSQSLGGTGANVLTF. DNA for the CDR3: TGTGCCAGCAGCCAATCCCTGGGGGGGACTGGGGCCAACGTCCTGACTTTC.

This clone has only a few counts. The chain uses TRBV30 and TRBJ1-3; maybe TRBD1 (6 bases). The V and J ends lost 1 base and 4 bases respectively, with 8 bases between them. Germline V gives CDR1 GTSNPN, CDR2 SVGIG (reference sequence). The CDR3 contains 13 residues. CDR3 in amino acids: CAWSATGGNTIYF. The CDR3 bases are TGTGCCTGGAGTGCCACAGGGGGAAACACCATATATTTT.

The chain joins TRBV7-8 to TRBJ2-1; D not certain. V lost 10 bases to trimming and J lost 9 bases, with 13 bases between them. CDR1 is SGHVS and CDR2 is FQNEAQ in the germline V gene. The CDR3 has 11 residues. The CDR3 DNA follows: TGTGCCATTACTCTAGGAGTTGAGCAGTTCTTC. Encoded protein: CAITLGVEQFF.

The rearrangement links TRBV2 to TRBJ2-1, with 9 nucleotides matching TRBD2. J was trimmed by 9 bases and V by 4 bases; bases with no gene match: 16. Germline loops: CDR1 SNHLY, CDR2 FYNNEI. The CDR3 contains 17 residues. DNA of the CDR3: TGTGCCAGCAGTGTGGGCGGGGGGGCCCTCGGTTTAAGTGAGCAGTTCTTC. Translated: CASSVGGGALGLSEQFF.